A selection of T cell receptor beta chains follows, all from one sample in a study of T cell clonotyping in hematopoietic cell transplantation. Measured with immunoSEQ multiplex PCR; TCRdb has only the in-frame clones, and not every one. The top ten hold over 7.5% of the sample, which has some 18,000 clones, about 82% seen once. Sequences were derived from peripheral blood mononuclear cells, sampled before stem cell transplant. The source of these receptors is a man aged 45 to 65 with acute myeloid leukemia. Some clones in this sample may be carry-over from other donors' samples. CDR3s include the opening cysteine and the closing phenylalanine or tryptophan. The D gene is left open where the match is weak. Clone size is stated in some rows and not others, as once, few, many or a class when expanded.

j_call v_call clone_size d_call cdr3_aa cdr3_nt
TRBJ2-3 TRBV19 NA NA CASSIGGTHTDTQYF TGTGCCAGTAGTATCGGGGGAACTCACACAGATACGCAGTATTTT
TRBJ2-7 TRBV5-5 NA NA CASSPRGLYEQYF TGTGCCAGCAGCCCCCGCGGCCTCTACGAGCAGTACTTC
TRBJ1-1 TRBV10-3 NA TRBD1 CAISGQGRTEAFF TGTGCCATCAGTGGACAGGGGAGGACTGAAGCTTTCTTT
TRBJ1-2 TRBV4-2 NA NA CASSQESPRGARGYTF TGTGCCAGCAGCCAAGAAAGTCCCCGGGGCGCTCGTGGCTACACCTTC
TRBJ2-1 TRBV7-9 NA NA CASSTDSGYNEQFF TGTGCCAGCAGCACGGACTCAGGATACAATGAGCAGTTCTTC
TRBJ1-4 TRBV29-1 NA NA CSVRGRTNEKLFF TGCAGCGTTCGTGGGCGGACTAATGAAAAACTGTTTTTT
TRBJ2-7 TRBV5-5 NA NA CASSLTGNSYEQYF TGTGCCAGCAGCCTGACGGGAAACTCCTACGAGCAGTACTTC
TRBJ1-5 TRBV15 NA TRBD1 CATSRDGTGDQPQHF TGTGCCACCAGCAGAGATGGGACAGGGGATCAGCCCCAGCATTTT
TRBJ2-3 TRBV11-2 once NA CASSTRPTDTQYF TGTGCCAGCAGCACCCGGCCCACAGATACGCAGTATTTT
TRBJ2-6 TRBV27 NA NA CASYTSASGGANVLTF TGTGCCAGCTACACTTCGGCTTCGGGTGGGGCCAACGTCCTGACTTTC
TRBJ1-4 TRBV7-9 NA TRBD1 CASSQGQNFNEKLFF TGTGCCAGCAGCCAGGGACAGAACTTTAATGAAAAACTGTTTTTT
TRBJ2-7 TRBV19 NA NA CASSIGQGNHEQYF TGTGCCAGTAGTATAGGGCAGGGGAACCACGAGCAGTACTTC
TRBJ2-2 TRBV6-1 NA NA CASKFTGNTGELFF TGTGCCAGCAAATTTACGGGTAACACCGGGGAGCTGTTTTTT
TRBJ1-1 TRBV5-4 NA TRBD1 CASSRTGSGNTEAFF TGTGCCAGCAGCCGGACAGGATCTGGAAACACTGAAGCTTTCTTT
TRBJ1-6 TRBV6-6 NA TRBD1 CASRPGQGSYNSPLHF TGTGCCAGCAGGCCAGGACAGGGGTCCTATAATTCACCCCTCCACTTT
TRBJ1-2 TRBV5-1 NA NA CASSRDNYGYTF TGCGCCAGCAGCCGGGACAACTATGGCTACACCTTC
TRBJ2-1 TRBV6-1 NA NA CASSEVGTNNEQFF TGTGCCAGCAGTGAAGTTGGCACCAACAATGAGCAGTTCTTC
TRBJ1-5 TRBV19 NA NA CASSLQLLVDQPQHF TGTGCCAGTAGCCTACAGCTCCTAGTCGATCAGCCCCAGCATTTT
TRBJ1-2 TRBV5-1 NA NA CASSSLTVNYGYTF TGCGCCAGCAGCTCCCTGACGGTTAACTATGGCTACACCTTC
TRBJ2-4 TRBV2 NA NA CASRHRVRAKNIQYF TGTGCCAGCAGACACAGGGTTCGGGCCAAAAACATTCAGTACTTC
TRBJ1-2 TRBV9 NA NA CASSVRQGYGYTF TGTGCCAGCAGCGTACGGCAGGGCTATGGCTACACCTTC
TRBJ2-7 TRBV7-6 NA TRBD2 CASSPRTSGVGYEQYF TGTGCCAGCAGCCCTCGGACTAGCGGGGTAGGCTACGAGCAGTACTTC
TRBJ2-7 TRBV19 few TRBD1 CASSIATGGSYEQYF TGTGCCAGTAGTATAGCGACAGGGGGCTCCTACGAGCAGTACTTC
TRBJ1-6 TRBV28 NA TRBD1 CASSSTGRGYNSPLHF TGTGCCAGCAGTTCGACAGGGAGAGGCTATAATTCACCCCTCCACTTT
TRBJ2-7 TRBV9 once NA CASSVAGNPYEQYF TGTGCCAGCAGCGTAGCTGGGAACCCCTACGAGCAGTACTTC
TRBJ1-4 TRBV27 NA TRBD1 CASSFTGERLFF TGTGCCAGCAGTTTCACAGGGGAGAGACTGTTTTTT
TRBJ2-5 TRBV29-1 NA NA CSVEDAGDTRQETQYF TGCAGCGTTGAAGATGCGGGGGACACCCGCCAAGAGACCCAGTACTTC
TRBJ1-5 TRBV28 NA TRBD1 CASSSLTQGSGQPQHF TGTGCCAGCAGTTCCCTTACACAGGGGAGCGGTCAGCCCCAGCATTTT
TRBJ1-2 TRBV6-6 NA TRBD1 CASSRASRDRVGYTF TGTGCCAGCAGCCGCGCGTCCCGGGACAGGGTTGGCTACACCTTC
TRBJ1-1 TRBV6-9 NA TRBD1 CASPIGTGLNTEAFF TGTGCCAGCCCCATCGGGACAGGACTGAACACTGAAGCTTTCTTT
TRBJ1-2 TRBV29-1 few TRBD1 CSVNSQGAGEGYTF TGCAGCGTCAACTCACAGGGGGCGGGAGAAGGCTACACCTTC
TRBJ2-1 TRBV2 NA NA CASSVSGTEQFF TGTGCCAGCAGTGTTTCCGGCACGGAGCAGTTCTTC
TRBJ2-1 TRBV9 NA TRBD1 CASTPGTGAYNEQFF TGTGCCAGCACCCCAGGGACAGGGGCCTACAATGAGCAGTTCTTC
TRBJ2-3 TRBV7-7 NA NA CASSLAGSTDTQYF TGTGCCAGCAGCTTGGCGGGGTCTACAGATACGCAGTATTTT
TRBJ2-1 TRBV4-3 NA NA CASSQHGYNEQFF TGCGCCAGCAGCCAGCACGGCTACAATGAGCAGTTCTTC
TRBJ2-1 TRBV29-1 NA TRBD2 CSVEIRRGGLNEQFF TGCAGCGTTGAAATTCGGCGGGGGGGCCTGAATGAGCAGTTCTTC
TRBJ2-1 TRBV5-1 NA NA CASSLAQITNEQFF TGCGCCAGCAGCTTGGCCCAGATCACCAATGAGCAGTTCTTC
TRBJ2-7 TRBV5-6 NA TRBD2 CASSSQTSGGPYEQYF TGTGCCAGCAGCTCCCAGACTAGCGGGGGGCCCTACGAGCAGTACTTC
TRBJ1-5 TRBV5-6 NA TRBD1 CASSPQGRQPQHF TGTGCCAGCAGCCCACAGGGGAGACAGCCCCAGCATTTT
TRBJ1-1 TRBV7-9 NA NA CASSLDPFGAFF TGTGCCAGCAGCTTAGATCCCTTCGGGGCTTTCTTT
TRBJ2-5 TRBV11-2 NA NA CASSASRETQYF TGTGCCAGCAGCGCTTCCCGAGAGACCCAGTACTTC
TRBJ2-5 TRBV5-1 NA NA CASSLRGNTETQYF TGCGCCAGCAGCTTGAGGGGAAACACAGAGACCCAGTACTTC
TRBJ2-2 TRBV4-1 NA TRBD1 CASSQGDRDIGELFF TGCGCCAGCAGCCAGGGGGACAGGGATATCGGGGAGCTGTTTTTT